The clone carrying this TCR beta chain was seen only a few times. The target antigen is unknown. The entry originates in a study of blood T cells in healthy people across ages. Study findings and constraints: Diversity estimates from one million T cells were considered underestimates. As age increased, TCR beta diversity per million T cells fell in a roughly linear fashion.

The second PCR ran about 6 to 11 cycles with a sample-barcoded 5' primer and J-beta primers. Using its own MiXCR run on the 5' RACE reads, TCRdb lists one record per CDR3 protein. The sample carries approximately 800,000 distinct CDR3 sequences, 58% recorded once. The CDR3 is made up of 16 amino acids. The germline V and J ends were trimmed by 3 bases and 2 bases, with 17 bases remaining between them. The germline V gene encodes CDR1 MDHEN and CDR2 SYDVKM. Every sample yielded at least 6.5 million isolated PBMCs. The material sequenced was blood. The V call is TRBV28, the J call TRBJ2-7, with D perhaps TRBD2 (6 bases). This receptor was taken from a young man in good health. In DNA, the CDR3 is TGTGCCAGCAGTTTTGGTTCTCCGGGACTTGCCTACGAGCAGTACTTC. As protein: CASSFGSPGLAYEQYF.